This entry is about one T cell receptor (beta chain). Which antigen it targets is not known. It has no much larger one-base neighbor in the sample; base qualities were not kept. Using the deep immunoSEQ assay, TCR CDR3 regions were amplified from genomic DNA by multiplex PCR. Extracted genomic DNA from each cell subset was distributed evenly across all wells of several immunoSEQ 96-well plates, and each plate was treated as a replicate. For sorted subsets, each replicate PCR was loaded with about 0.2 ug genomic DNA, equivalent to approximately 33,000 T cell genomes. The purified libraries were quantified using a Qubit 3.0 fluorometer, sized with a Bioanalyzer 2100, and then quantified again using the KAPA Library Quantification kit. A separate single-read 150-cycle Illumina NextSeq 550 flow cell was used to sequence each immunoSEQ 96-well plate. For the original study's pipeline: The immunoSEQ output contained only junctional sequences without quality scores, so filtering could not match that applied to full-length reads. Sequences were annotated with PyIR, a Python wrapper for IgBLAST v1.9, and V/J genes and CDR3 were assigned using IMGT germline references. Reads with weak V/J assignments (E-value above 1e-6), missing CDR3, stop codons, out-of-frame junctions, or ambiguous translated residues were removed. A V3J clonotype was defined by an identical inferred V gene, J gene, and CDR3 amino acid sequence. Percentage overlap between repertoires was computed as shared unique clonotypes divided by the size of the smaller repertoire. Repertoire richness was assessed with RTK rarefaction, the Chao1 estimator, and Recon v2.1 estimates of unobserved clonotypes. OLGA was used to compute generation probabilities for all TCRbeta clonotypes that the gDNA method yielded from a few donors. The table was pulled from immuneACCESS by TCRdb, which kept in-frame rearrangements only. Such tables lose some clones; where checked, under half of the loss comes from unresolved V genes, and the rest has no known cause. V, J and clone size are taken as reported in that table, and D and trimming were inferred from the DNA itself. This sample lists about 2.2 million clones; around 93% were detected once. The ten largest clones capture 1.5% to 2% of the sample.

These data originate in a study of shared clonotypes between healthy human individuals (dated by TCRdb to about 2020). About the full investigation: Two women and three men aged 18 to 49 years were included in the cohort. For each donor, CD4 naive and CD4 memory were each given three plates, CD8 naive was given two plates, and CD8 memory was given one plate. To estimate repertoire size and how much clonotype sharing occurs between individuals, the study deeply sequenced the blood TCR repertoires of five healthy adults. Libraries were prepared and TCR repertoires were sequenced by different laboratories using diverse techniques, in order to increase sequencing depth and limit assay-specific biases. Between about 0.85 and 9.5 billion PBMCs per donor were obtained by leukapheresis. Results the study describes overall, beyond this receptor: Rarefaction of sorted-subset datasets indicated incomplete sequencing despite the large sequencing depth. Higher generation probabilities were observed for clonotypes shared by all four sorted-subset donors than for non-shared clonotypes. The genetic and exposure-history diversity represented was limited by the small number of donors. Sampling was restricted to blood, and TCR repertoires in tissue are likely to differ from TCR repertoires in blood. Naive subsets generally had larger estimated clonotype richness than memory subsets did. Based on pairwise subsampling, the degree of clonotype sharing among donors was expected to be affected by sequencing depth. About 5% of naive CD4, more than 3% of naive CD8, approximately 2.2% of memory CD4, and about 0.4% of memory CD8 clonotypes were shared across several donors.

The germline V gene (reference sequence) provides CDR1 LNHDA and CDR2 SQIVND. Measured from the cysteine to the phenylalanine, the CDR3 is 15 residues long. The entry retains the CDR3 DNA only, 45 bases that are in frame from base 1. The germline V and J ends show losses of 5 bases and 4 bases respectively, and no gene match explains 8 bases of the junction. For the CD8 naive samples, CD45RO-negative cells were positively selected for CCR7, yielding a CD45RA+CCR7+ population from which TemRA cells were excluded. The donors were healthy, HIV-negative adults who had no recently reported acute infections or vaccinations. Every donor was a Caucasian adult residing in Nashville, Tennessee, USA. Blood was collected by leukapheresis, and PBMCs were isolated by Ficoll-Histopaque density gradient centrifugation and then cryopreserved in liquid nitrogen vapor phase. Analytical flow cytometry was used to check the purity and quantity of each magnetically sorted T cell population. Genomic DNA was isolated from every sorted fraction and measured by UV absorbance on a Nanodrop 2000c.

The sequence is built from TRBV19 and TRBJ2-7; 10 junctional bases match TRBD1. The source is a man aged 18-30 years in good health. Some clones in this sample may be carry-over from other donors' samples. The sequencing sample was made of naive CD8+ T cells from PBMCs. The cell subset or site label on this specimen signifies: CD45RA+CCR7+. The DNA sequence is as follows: TGTGCCAGTAGTCCTTACCGGGACAGGGGTTACGAGCAGTACTTC. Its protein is CASSPYRDRGYEQYF.